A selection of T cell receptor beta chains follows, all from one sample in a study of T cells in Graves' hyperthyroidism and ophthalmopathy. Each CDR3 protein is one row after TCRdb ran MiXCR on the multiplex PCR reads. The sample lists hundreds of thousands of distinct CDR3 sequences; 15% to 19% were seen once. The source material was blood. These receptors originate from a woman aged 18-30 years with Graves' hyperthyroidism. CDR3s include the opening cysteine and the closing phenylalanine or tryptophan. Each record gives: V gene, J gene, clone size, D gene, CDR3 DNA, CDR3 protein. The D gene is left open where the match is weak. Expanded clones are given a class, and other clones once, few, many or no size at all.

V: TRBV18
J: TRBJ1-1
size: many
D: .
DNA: TGTGCCAGCTCACCCACCCAGGGTATGGGCACTGAAGCTTTCTTT
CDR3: CASSPTQGMGTEAFF

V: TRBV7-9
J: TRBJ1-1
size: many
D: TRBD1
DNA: TGTGCCAGCAGCTCCCCCGGACAGGGGGGGAACACTGAAGCTTTCTTT
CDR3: CASSSPGQGGNTEAFF

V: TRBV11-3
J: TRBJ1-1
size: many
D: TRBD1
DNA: TGTGCCAGCAGCCCCGGGACAGGGACCCCGAACACTGAAGCTTTCTTT
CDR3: CASSPGTGTPNTEAFF

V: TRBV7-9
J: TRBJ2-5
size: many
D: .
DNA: TGTGCCAGCAGTTCGAGTCAAGCCGAGACCCAGTACTTC
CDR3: CASSSSQAETQYF

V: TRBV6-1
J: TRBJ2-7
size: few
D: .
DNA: TGTGCCAGCACCTTACGACCGGGACCGTATTACGAGCAGTACTTC
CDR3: CASTLRPGPYYEQYF

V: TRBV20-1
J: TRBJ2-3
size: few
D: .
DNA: TGCAGTGCTAGAGCACGAGGAACAGATACGCAGTATTTT
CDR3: CSARARGTDTQYF

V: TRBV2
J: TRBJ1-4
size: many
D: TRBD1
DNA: TGTGCCAGCAGTGTGGAGGGGGCAAGAGAAAAACTGTTTTTT
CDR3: CASSVEGAREKLFF

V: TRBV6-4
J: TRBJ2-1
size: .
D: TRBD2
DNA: TGTGCCAGCAGCCTCACTAGCGGGGAGGGGGATGAGCAGTTCTTC
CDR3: CASSLTSGEGDEQFF

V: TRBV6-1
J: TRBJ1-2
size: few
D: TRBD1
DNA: TGTGCCACCAAGACAGGGGGCTATGGCTACACCTTC
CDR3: CATKTGGYGYTF

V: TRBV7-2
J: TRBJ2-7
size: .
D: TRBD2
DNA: TGTGCCAGCAGCTTCGGACTAGCGGGGGGGCGGAGGTACGAGCAGTACTTC
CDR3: CASSFGLAGGRRYEQYF

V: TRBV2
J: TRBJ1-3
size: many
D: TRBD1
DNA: TGTGCCAGCAGTCAAGACAGGGGGCGGGAAAACACCATATATTTT
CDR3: CASSQDRGRENTIYF

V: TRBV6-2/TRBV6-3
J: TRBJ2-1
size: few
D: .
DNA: TGTGCCAGCAGTTCAAAAACAGGTGGAGAGCAGTTCTTC
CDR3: CASSSKTGGEQFF

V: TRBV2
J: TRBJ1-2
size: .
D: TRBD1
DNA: TGTGCCAGCAGTGAGGTGAGGGGGCCGCCAGACTTC
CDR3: CASSEVRGPPDF

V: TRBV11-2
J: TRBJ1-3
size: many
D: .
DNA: TGTGCCAGCAGCTTCAGCGACACAATACTCGACTCTGGAAACACCATATATTTT
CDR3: CASSFSDTILDSGNTIYF

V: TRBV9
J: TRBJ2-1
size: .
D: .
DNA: TGTGCCAGCAACAACGGTGGCCCTGGTATTGAGCAGTTCTTC
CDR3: CASNNGGPGIEQFF

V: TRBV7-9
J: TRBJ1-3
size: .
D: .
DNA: TGTGCCAGCAGCGGGCAGGGTGTATCTGGAAACACCATATATTTT
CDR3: CASSGQGVSGNTIYF

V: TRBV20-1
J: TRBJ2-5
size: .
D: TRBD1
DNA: TGCAGTGCTACCGGGACAGGGGGTGTATTGGAGACCCAGTACTTC
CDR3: CSATGTGGVLETQYF

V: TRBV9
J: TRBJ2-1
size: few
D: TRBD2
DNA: TGTGCCAGCAGCGTAACGCTGGTGACTAGCGGATTCTCCTACAATGAGCAGTTCTTC
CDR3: CASSVTLVTSGFSYNEQFF

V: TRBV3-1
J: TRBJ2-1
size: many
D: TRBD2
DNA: TGTGCCAGCAGCCCCTCTAGCGGGGCCCTGAATGAGCAGTTCTTC
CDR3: CASSPSSGALNEQFF

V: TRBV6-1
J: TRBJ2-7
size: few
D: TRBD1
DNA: TGTGCCAGCATTCCGGGACAGGGGTGGAGCTCCTACGAGCAGTACTTC
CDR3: CASIPGQGWSSYEQYF

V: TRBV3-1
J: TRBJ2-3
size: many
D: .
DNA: TGTGCCAGCAGCCAAGATGGGAGCACAGATACGCAGTATTTT
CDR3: CASSQDGSTDTQYF

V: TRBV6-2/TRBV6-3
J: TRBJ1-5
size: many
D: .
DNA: TGTGCCAGCAGTCCGCTCCGGACGGGGTCCAGGAAACCCCAGCATTTT
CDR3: CASSPLRTGSRKPQHF

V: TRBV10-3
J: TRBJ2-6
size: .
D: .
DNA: TGTGCCACCGAGAACAGGGCCGCGGTTTCTGGGGCCAACGTCCTGACTTTC
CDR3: CATENRAAVSGANVLTF

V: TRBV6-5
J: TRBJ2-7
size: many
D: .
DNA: TGTGCCAGCAGTTACTTCGGGAGAGCCTACGAGCAGTACTTC
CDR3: CASSYFGRAYEQYF

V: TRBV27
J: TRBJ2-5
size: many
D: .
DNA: TGTGCCAGCAGTCCCCAGTGGTACCAAGAGACCCAGTACTTC
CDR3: CASSPQWYQETQYF

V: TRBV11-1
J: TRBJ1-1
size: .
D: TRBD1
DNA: TGTGCCAGCAGCTTTATATGGGGACAGGGGAACACTGAAGCTTTCTTT
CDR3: CASSFIWGQGNTEAFF

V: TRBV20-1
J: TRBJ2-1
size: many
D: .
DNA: TGCAGTGCTCGAAGCGCGGTTGAGCAGTTCTTC
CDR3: CSARSAVEQFF

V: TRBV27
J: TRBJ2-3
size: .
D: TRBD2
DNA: TGTGCCAGCAGTCCGCCTAGCGGACCTAGCACAGATACGCAGTATTTT
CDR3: CASSPPSGPSTDTQYF

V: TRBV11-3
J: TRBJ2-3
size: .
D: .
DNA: TGTGCCAGCAGCTTAAGTCCGGCGGGATGGGGCGATACGCAGTATTTT
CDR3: CASSLSPAGWGDTQYF

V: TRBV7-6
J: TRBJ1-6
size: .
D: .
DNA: TGTGCCAGCAGCTTAGCCGGGGAATCACCCCTCCACTTT
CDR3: CASSLAGESPLHF

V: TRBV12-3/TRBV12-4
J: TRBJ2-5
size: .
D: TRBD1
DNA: TGTGCCAGCAGCCCATACAGGGGGGCCCCGCACTTC
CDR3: CASSPYRGAPHF

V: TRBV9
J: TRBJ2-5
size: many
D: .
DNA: TGTGCCAGCAGCGTAGGGATCCAGGAAGAAGAGACCCAGTACTTC
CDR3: CASSVGIQEEETQYF

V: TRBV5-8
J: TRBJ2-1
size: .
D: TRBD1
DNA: TGTGCCAGCAGCACCCGGACAGGGAACAATGAGCAGTTCTTC
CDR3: CASSTRTGNNEQFF

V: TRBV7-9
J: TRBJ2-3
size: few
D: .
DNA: TGTGCCAGCAGCCCCCCCAACCGAAGGCTTAGCACAGATACGCAGTATTTT
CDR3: CASSPPNRRLSTDTQYF

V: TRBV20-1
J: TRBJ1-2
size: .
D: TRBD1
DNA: TGCAGTGCTAGAGATCTGACAGGGGGCCGCTATGGCTACACCTTC
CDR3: CSARDLTGGRYGYTF

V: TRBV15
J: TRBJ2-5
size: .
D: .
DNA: TGTGCCACCAGCAGAGATCCGGCTAGCTTGAAGACCCAGTACTTC
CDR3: CATSRDPASLKTQYF

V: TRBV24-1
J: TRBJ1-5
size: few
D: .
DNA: TGTGCCACCAGTGATGAAACAGGACTAGCGGGGAATCAGCCCCAGCATTTT
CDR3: CATSDETGLAGNQPQHF

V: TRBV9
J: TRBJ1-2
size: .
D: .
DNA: TGTGCCAGCAGCCCGACTCCGGGAGGCTGGGGGGGCTACACCTTC
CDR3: CASSPTPGGWGGYTF

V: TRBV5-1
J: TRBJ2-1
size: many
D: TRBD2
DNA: TGCGCCAGCAGCTTGGGACTAGCGGGGGGGCGGTCCTACAATGAGCAGTTCTTC
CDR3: CASSLGLAGGRSYNEQFF

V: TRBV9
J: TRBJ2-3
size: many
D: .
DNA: TGTGCCAGCAGCGTAGCTGAGGGGGGGCCTTTGGATACGCAGTATTTT
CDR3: CASSVAEGGPLDTQYF

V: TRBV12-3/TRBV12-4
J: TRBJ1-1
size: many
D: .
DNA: TGTGCCAGCAGTTCATCGGCGGGGATGAACACTGAAGCTTTCTTT
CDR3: CASSSSAGMNTEAFF

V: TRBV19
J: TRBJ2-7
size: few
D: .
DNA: TGTGCCAGTAGTATCGGTCCGCGGTCCTACGAGCAGTACTTC
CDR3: CASSIGPRSYEQYF

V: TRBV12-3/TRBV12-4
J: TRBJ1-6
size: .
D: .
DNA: TGTGCCAGCAGTTTAGTGGGGCCTAATTCACCCCTCCACTTT
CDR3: CASSLVGPNSPLHF

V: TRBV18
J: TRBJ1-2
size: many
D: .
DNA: TGTGCCAGCTCACAATTTAACTATGGCTACACCTTC
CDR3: CASSQFNYGYTF

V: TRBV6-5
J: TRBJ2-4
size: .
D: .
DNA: TGTGCCAGCAGTTACTCGATCTCACGGAGGGAGAAGGTCAAAAACATTCAGTACTTC
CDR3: CASSYSISRREKVKNIQYF

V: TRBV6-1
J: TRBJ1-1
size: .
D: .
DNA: TGTGCCAGCAGTGAAGGGGCAGGGAGCACTGAAGCTTTCTTT
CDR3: CASSEGAGSTEAFF

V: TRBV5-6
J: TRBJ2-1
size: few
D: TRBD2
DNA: TGTGCCAGCAGCTTGGTGGGGGTTAGGTTGCTAGCGGAGAGCTCCTACAATGAGCAGTTCTTC
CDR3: CASSLVGVRLLAESSYNEQFF

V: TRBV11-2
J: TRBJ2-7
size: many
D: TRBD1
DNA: TGTGCCAGCAGCTTAGCTCGGGACAGGGGGCGTGGAGAGCAGTACTTC
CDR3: CASSLARDRGRGEQYF

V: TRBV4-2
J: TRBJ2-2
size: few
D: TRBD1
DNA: TGTGCCAGCAGCCAAGACCCAGACAGGGCGAACACCGGGGAGCTGTTTTTT
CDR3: CASSQDPDRANTGELFF

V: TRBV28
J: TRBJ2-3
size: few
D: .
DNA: TGTGCCAGCAGTTTTCGGCAGCTAGCGTCAGATACGCAGTATTTT
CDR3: CASSFRQLASDTQYF

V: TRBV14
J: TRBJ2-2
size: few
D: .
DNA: TGTGCCAGCAGCCGAGGGATCACCGGGGAGCTGTTTTTT
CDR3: CASSRGITGELFF

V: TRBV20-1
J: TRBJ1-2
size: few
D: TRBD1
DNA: TGCAGTGTTAGAGATGGCAGGGGGATAAATTATGGCTACACCTTC
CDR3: CSVRDGRGINYGYTF

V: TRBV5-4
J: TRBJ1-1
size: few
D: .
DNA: TGTGCCAGCAGCTTGCAGGGGACTACTGAAGCTTTCTTT
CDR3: CASSLQGTTEAFF